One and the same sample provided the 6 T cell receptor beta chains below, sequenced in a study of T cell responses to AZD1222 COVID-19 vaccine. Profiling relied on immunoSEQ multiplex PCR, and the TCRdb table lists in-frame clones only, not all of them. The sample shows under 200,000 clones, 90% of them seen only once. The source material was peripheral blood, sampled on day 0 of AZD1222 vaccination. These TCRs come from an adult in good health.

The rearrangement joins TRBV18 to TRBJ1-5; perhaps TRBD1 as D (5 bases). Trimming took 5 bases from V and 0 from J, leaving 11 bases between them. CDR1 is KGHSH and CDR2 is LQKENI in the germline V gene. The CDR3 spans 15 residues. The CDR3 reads CASSSGGYSNQPQHF. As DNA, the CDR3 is TGTGCCAGCTCATCGGGGGGGTATAGCAATCAGCCCCAGCATTTT. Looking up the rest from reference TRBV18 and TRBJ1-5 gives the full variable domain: NAGVMQNPRHLVRRRGQEARLRCSPMKGHSHVYWYRQLPEEGLKFMVYLQKENIIDESGMPKERFSAEFPKEGPSILRIQQVVRGDSAAYFCASSSGGYSNQPQHFGDGTRLSIL.

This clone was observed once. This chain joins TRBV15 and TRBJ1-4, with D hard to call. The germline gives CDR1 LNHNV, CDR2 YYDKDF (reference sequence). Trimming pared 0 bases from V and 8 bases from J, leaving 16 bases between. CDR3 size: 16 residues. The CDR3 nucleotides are TGTGCCACCAGCAGAGATCTCAATGGAGTGAGCGAAAAACTGTTTTTT. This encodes CATSRDLNGVSEKLFF.

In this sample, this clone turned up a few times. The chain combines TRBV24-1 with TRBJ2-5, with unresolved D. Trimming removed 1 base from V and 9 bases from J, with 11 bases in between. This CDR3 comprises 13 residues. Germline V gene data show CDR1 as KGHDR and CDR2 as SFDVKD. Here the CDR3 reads CATSDFSGLAQYF. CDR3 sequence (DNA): TGTGCCACCAGTGATTTCTCCGGATTGGCCCAGTACTTC.

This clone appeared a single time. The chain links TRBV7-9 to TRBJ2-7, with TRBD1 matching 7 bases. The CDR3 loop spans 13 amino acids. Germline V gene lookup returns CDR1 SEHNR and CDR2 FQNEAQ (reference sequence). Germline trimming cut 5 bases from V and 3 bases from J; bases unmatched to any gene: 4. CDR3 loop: CASSLGQYYEQYF. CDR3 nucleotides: TGTGCCAGCAGCCTGGGACAGTACTACGAGCAGTACTTC.

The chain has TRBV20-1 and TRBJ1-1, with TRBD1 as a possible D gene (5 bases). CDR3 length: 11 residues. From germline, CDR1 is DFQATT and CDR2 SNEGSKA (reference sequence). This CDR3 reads CNLPTDTEAFF. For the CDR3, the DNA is TGCAACCTACCGACAGACACTGAAGCTTTCTTT.

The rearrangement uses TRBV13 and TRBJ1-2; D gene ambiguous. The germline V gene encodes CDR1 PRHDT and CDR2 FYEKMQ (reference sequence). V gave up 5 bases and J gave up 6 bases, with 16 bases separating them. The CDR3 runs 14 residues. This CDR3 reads CASSPERQAHGYTF. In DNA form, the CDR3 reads TGTGCCAGCAGCCCGGAACGACAAGCCCATGGCTACACCTTC. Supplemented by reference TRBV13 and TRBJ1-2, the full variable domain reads AAGVIQSPRHLIKEKRETATLKCYPIPRHDTVYWYQQGPGQDPQFLISFYEKMQSDKGSIPDRFSAQQFSDYHSELNMSSLELGDSALYFCASSPERQAHGYTFGSGTRLTVV.